Listed below are T cell receptor beta chains from one sample, sequenced in a study of blood T cell repertoires in COVID-19. TCRdb's copy holds only in-frame clones and misses some; the assay was immunoSEQ multiplex PCR. Found here are about 180,000 clones, 80% to 90% of them singletons; the top ten hold 7.5% to 10%. The sample comprised peripheral blood. The source of these receptors is a middle-aged man with active or convalescent COVID-19. The conserved cysteine and the conserved F or W are not part of the CDR3 here. Size is omitted from some rows. Given values are once, few, many or a class for expanded clones.

V	size	J	CDR3
TRBV5-5	-	TRBJ1-2	ASSLGRRDSNDSHYGYT
TRBV4-1	-	TRBJ1-5	ASSQESQGARQPQH
TRBV24-1	-	TRBJ2-5	ATSEGAGGKETQY
TRBV6-2/TRBV6-3	-	TRBJ2-3	ASSYLGSGQGTDTQY
TRBV5-5	few	TRBJ2-7	ASSLVDRGTTEQY
TRBV6-5	many	TRBJ2-7	ASSYGTGAYEQY
TRBV5-4	-	TRBJ2-1	ASSLSGGSSYNEQF
TRBV2	-	TRBJ1-3	ASSTGTSGNTIY
TRBV7-2	-	TRBJ2-2	ASSLKAGGPTGELF
TRBV6-6	-	TRBJ2-7	ASGRGGSYEQY
TRBV10-3	-	TRBJ2-1	AVRSRLAESYNEQF
TRBV9	-	TRBJ2-2	ASSVAQGVTGELF
TRBV18	-	TRBJ1-2	ASSGTGSSYYGYT
TRBV6-5	-	TRBJ2-7	ASSYSRYYEQY
TRBV28	-	TRBJ1-2	ASSPRGWNYGYT
TRBV7-9	once	TRBJ1-2	ASSLSNSQVVGGYT